This T cell receptor beta chain comes out of a study of blood T cells in healthy people across ages. This CDR3 contains 15 residues. V was pared by 2 bases and J by 11 bases, with 21 bases between. Germline V gives CDR1 MNHEY, CDR2 SVGEGT. A second PCR, run for about 7 to 11 cycles, used a sample-barcoded 5' primer plus a J-beta primer mix. From the 5' RACE reads, TCRdb called clonotypes with MiXCR, one entry per CDR3 protein. The sample has 850,000 to 1,300,000 distinct CDR3 sequences, 45% seen once. The sequencing sample was made of blood. The chain combines TRBV6-2 or TRBV6-3 with TRBJ2-5; TRBD2 is a possible D gene (5 bases). The clonotype was recovered from a woman aged 55-70 years in good health. The CDR3 here is CASSYVAAVRDEQYF. CDR3 DNA: TGTGCCAGCAGTTACGTTGCGGCCGTACGGGATGAGCAGTACTTC.